A selection of T cell receptor beta chains follows, all from one sample in a study of a mutant IDH1 vaccine in newly diagnosed glioma. No antigen is known for these receptors. Clones were sequenced by immunoSEQ multiplex PCR, and TCRdb holds only the in-frame ones, with some missing. The table has tens of thousands of clones, roughly 80% seen once. The material sequenced was PBMCs, taken from a glioma patient whose treatment included an IDH1 peptide vaccine. Receptors originate from a man aged 45-65 years with glioma. CDR3s include the opening cysteine and the closing phenylalanine or tryptophan. Each record gives: D gene, V gene, clone size, J gene, CDR3 protein, CDR3 DNA. The D gene is left open where the match is weak. Only some rows state a clone size, as once, few, many or a class for expanded clones.

>-|TRBV25-1|-|TRBJ2-2
CASSEDLPWTANTGELFF
TGTGCCAGCAGTGAAGATCTACCTTGGACAGCGAACACCGGGGAGCTGTTTTTT
>TRBD2|TRBV7-6|-|TRBJ2-3
CASSQGLAGTDTQYF
TGTGCCAGCAGCCAGGGACTAGCCGGGACAGATACGCAGTATTTT
>-|TRBV7-9|-|TRBJ1-1
CASSLRGPDTEAFF
TGTGCCAGCAGCTTAAGGGGTCCCGACACTGAAGCTTTCTTT
>-|TRBV27|-|TRBJ1-5
CASSPLSRNSNQPQHF
TGTGCCAGCAGTCCACTCAGCCGGAATAGCAATCAGCCCCAGCATTTT
>-|TRBV10-2|-|TRBJ2-7
CASTPTPGAPGYEQYF
TGCGCCAGCACTCCCACCCCGGGGGCCCCTGGTTACGAGCAGTACTTC
>-|TRBV15|-|TRBJ2-7
CATSRDSTGSYEQYF
TGTGCCACCAGCAGAGATTCGACAGGATCCTACGAGCAGTACTTC
>-|TRBV5-1|-|TRBJ2-5
CASSLMMGSARETQYF
TGCGCCAGCAGCTTGATGATGGGCTCCGCGAGGGAGACCCAGTACTTC
>TRBD2|TRBV9|once|TRBJ2-1
CASSVSLAGGPGSYNEQFF
TGTGCCAGCAGCGTCAGCCTAGCGGGGGGTCCAGGCTCCTACAATGAGCAGTTCTTC
>-|TRBV19|-|TRBJ1-5
CASASLSPRNQPQHF
TGTGCCAGCGCCTCCCTAAGTCCCCGCAATCAGCCCCAGCATTTT
>-|TRBV5-8|-|TRBJ2-1
CASSLGDNAYNEQFF
TGTGCCAGCAGCTTGGGGGACAATGCCTACAATGAGCAGTTCTTC
>-|TRBV19|-|TRBJ2-6
CASSGGGLSGANVLTF
TGTGCCAGTAGTGGGGGCGGCCTTTCTGGGGCCAACGTCCTGACTTTC
>-|TRBV29-1|few|TRBJ1-1
CSVGSPNTEAFF
TGCAGCGTTGGGAGTCCGAACACTGAAGCTTTCTTT
>TRBD1|TRBV10-3|-|TRBJ2-7
CAISESAGQGGSYEQYF
TGTGCCATCAGTGAGTCGGCGGGACAGGGAGGCTCCTACGAGCAGTACTTC
>TRBD2|TRBV19|few|TRBJ2-3
CASSDGTTHTDTQYF
TGTGCCAGTAGTGACGGGACTACCCACACAGATACGCAGTATTTT
>-|TRBV11-3|-|TRBJ2-4
CASSLFRAKGNIQYF
TGTGCCAGCAGCTTATTCCGGGCCAAGGGGAACATTCAGTACTTC
>-|TRBV10-3|few|TRBJ1-1
CAISELGTEAFF
TGTGCCATCAGTGAGTTGGGCACTGAAGCTTTCTTT